This T cell receptor beta chain was sequenced during a study of T cells of healthy individuals. V lost 6 bases to trimming and J lost 2 bases; unmatched junction nucleotides: 6. The CDR3 contains 14 residues. Germline CDR1 is DFQATT and CDR2 is SNEGSKA (reference sequence). This clonotype was counted between two and nine times. TCRdb ran MiXCR on the 5' RACE reads and lists one entry per CDR3 protein. The data show around 53,000 distinct CDR3 sequences, roughly 14% seen once. The TCR sequence derives from a human donor in good health. The genes are TRBV20-1 and TRBJ2-1; 8 positions agree with TRBD2. The DNA for the CDR3 is TGCAGTGCCCCGAGCGGGAGCACCTACAATGAGCAGTTCTTC. It translates to CSAPSGSTYNEQFF.